This T cell receptor (beta chain) was profiled in a study of patients and donors after allogeneic stem cell transplantation. Per the germline V gene, CDR1 is SEHNR and CDR2 is FQNEAQ (reference sequence). The V and J ends lost 5 bases and 3 bases respectively, with 17 bases between them. CDR3 length: 15 residues. TCRdb passed the RT-PCR reads through MiXCR, listing each CDR3 protein once. The sample records 150,000 to 200,000 distinct CDR3 sequences, less than 45% being singletons. The sample taken for sequencing was blood, either unsorted or a sorted T cell fraction (not recorded which). This receptor was identified in a human donor who was either an allogeneic HSCT recipient or a stem cell or donor lymphocyte infusion donor (not recorded which). It is not recorded whose cells these are; they may come from a transplant donor. The gene calls are TRBV7-9 and TRBJ2-7; D perhaps matches TRBD1 (6 bases). CDR3 amino acids: CASSPRQEESYEQYF. The CDR3 DNA reads TGTGCCAGCAGCCCTAGACAGGAAGAAAGCTACGAGCAGTACTTC. The whole variable domain, remainder taken from reference TRBV7-9 and TRBJ2-7, is DTGVSQNPRHKITKRGQNVTFRCDPISEHNRLYWYRQTLGQGPEFLTYFQNEAQLEKSRLLSDRFSAERPKGSFSTLEIQRTEQGDSAMYLCASSPRQEESYEQYFGPGTRLTVT.